These T cell receptor beta chains were read from a single sample in a study of post-analysis software for immune sequencing data. TCRdb called the PCR reads again in MiXCR, with one record for every CDR3 protein. The table has about 260,000 distinct CDR3 sequences, 36% seen once. The sequenced material came from blood. The receptor set was obtained from a girl aged 5-17 years with multiple sclerosis. Both conserved end residues are part of each CDR3. A D gene is named only where the DNA matches it firmly. A clone size is listed for some rows: how often the clone was seen (once, few, many), or a class if it is expanded.

- TRBJ1-1 TRBV25-1 - TGTGCCAGCAGTGAGTGGCCCCGAGGGGGCACTGAAGCTTTCTTT CASSEWPRGGTEAFF
TRBD1 TRBJ2-3 TRBV4-2 - TGTGCCAGCAGCCACTCCGGGACAGGGTCTGATACGCAGTATTTT CASSHSGTGSDTQYF
TRBD2 TRBJ2-5 TRBV6-6 once TGTGCCAGCAGTTACCAGCGGGGGGGTCAAGAGACCCAGTACTTC CASSYQRGGQETQYF
- TRBJ2-7 TRBV4-3 - TGCGCCAGCAGCCAGGACTGGAGCTCCTACGAGCAGTACTTC CASSQDWSSYEQYF
- TRBJ2-7 TRBV7-2 once TGTGCCAGCAGCTACGAGGCCCTCCACTCCTACGAGCAGTACTTC CASSYEALHSYEQYF
TRBD1 TRBJ2-7 TRBV6-5 few TGTGCCAGCAGTTATAGGGGACAGGGGTTGTACGAGCAGTACTTC CASSYRGQGLYEQYF
TRBD1 TRBJ2-6 TRBV6-5 many TGTGCCAGCAGTTCCTATGGAGGACAGGGGCCTGGGGCCAACGTCCTGACTTTC CASSSYGGQGPGANVLTF
- TRBJ2-6 TRBV6-6 many TGTGCCAGCAGTATCGGACAGTTGAATTCTGTGGCCAACGTCCTGACTTTC CASSIGQLNSVANVLTF
TRBD2 TRBJ2-1 TRBV19 - TGTGCCAGTAGTATAGCGGGAGGGTATTACAATGAGCAGTTCTTC CASSIAGGYYNEQFF
- TRBJ1-1 TRBV28 - TGTGCCAGCAGTCCGCCGTGGCGTGAAACTGAAGCTTTCTTT CASSPPWRETEAFF
- TRBJ1-5 TRBV20-1 - TGCAGTGGAGGGGTGAGGGAAAATCAGCCCCAGCATTTT CSGGVRENQPQHF
- TRBJ1-1 TRBV7-2 - TGTGCCAGCAGCTTAGTTTCAGGCCCTGAAGCTTTCTTT CASSLVSGPEAFF
- TRBJ2-2 TRBV2 few TGTGCCAGCAGTGAAGGGGCGGGTTCCGGGGAGCTGTTTTTT CASSEGAGSGELFF
- TRBJ1-1 TRBV11-2 - TGTGCCAGCAGCTTAGGTACGGTGAGCACTGAAGCTTTCTTT CASSLGTVSTEAFF
- TRBJ2-3 TRBV3-1 many TGTGCCAGCAGCCAAGGGAGTCGGCAGGGATCAGATACGCAGTATTTT CASSQGSRQGSDTQYF
TRBD2 TRBJ2-7 TRBV20-1 - TGCAGTGCCCGATTCACTAGCGGTGCCTACGAGCAGTACTTC CSARFTSGAYEQYF
TRBD1 TRBJ2-3 TRBV25-1 many TGTGCCAGCAGACAAGGGGGGACAGGGACGACAGATACGCAGTATTTT CASRQGGTGTTDTQYF
- TRBJ2-6 TRBV5-1 many TGCGCCAGCAGCCCATTTGTGGGGGCCAACGTCCTGACTTTC CASSPFVGANVLTF
- TRBJ2-5 TRBV20-1 many TGCAGTGCTAGGAGGGGAGGTCGTACGGAGACCCAGTACTTC CSARRGGRTETQYF
TRBD1 TRBJ2-5 TRBV7-7 many TGTGCCAGCAGCAAACCGGGACAGGGGACCCAGTACTTC CASSKPGQGTQYF
- TRBJ1-2 TRBV12-3/TRBV12-4 many TGTGCCAGCAGTTTAAGGAGAGCTAACTATGGCTACACCTTC CASSLRRANYGYTF
- TRBJ1-2 TRBV12-3/TRBV12-4 - TGTGCCAGCAGTTTGTCGGTAGACTTTGGCTACACCTTC CASSLSVDFGYTF
- TRBJ1-2 TRBV6-5 many TGTGCCACCCTACGAAGGGGTCAGGGATTCTATGGCTACACCTTC CATLRRGQGFYGYTF
TRBD2 TRBJ2-1 TRBV5-1 - TGCGCCAGCAGCTTGGAACTAGCGGGAGGTCCCGGTGAGCAGTTCTTC CASSLELAGGPGEQFF
- TRBJ1-1 TRBV6-2/TRBV6-3 many TGTGCCAGCAGTTACTCACGAAGTACCGAAGCTTTCTTT CASSYSRSTEAFF
- TRBJ1-4 TRBV5-5 few TGTGCCAGCAGCTTGGACCCGCCACCCCCCGAAAAACTGTTTTTT CASSLDPPPPEKLFF
- TRBJ2-1 TRBV27 - TGTGCCAGCAGTTTAAACCCCCGGTGGCTATACAATGAGCAGTTCTTC CASSLNPRWLYNEQFF
TRBD2 TRBJ2-5 TRBV6-5 - TGTGCCAGCAGTTACGAAACGGGGGGTTCGGGAAGAGAGACCCAGTACTTC CASSYETGGSGRETQYF
TRBD1 TRBJ1-5 TRBV7-2 few TGTGCCAGCAGCTTAGTGGGGACAGGGGCCAGATATAGCAATCAGCCCCAGCATTTT CASSLVGTGARYSNQPQHF
TRBD1 TRBJ2-1 TRBV4-1 many TGCGCCAGCAGCCAAGGACAGGGGACCTACAATGAGCAGTTCTTC CASSQGQGTYNEQFF
TRBD2 TRBJ2-7 TRBV13 - TGTGCCAGCAGCAGCGGGGACTACGAGCAGTACTTC CASSSGDYEQYF
- TRBJ1-1 TRBV20-1 - TGCAGTGCTAGAAAACAGGGAGGGAACACTGAAGCTTTCTTT CSARKQGGNTEAFF
- TRBJ1-2 TRBV29-1 many TGCAGCGTCGAAACAGGGTATAACTATGGCTACACCTTC CSVETGYNYGYTF
- TRBJ1-1 TRBV7-2 - TGTGCCAGCAGCCCTACGACAGATTTGAACACTGAAGCTTTCTTT CASSPTTDLNTEAFF
- TRBJ2-5 TRBV20-1 - TGCAGTGCTAGTGGCCGGGGGACCCAAGAGACCCAGTACTTC CSASGRGTQETQYF
- TRBJ2-3 TRBV7-3 many TGTGCCAGCAGCTTCGGCAGTAACACAGATACGCAGTATTTT CASSFGSNTDTQYF
- TRBJ1-1 TRBV7-7 few TGTGCCAGCAGCTTAAAATGGGGCACTGAAGCTTTCTTT CASSLKWGTEAFF
- TRBJ1-2 TRBV5-1 many TGCGCCAGCAGCCCGGGAGCAGCTTGGGGCTATGGCTACACCTTC CASSPGAAWGYGYTF
- TRBJ2-1 TRBV12-5 many TGTGCTAGTGGTAACTCAGCGGTTAGCTCCTACAATGAGCAGTTCTTC CASGNSAVSSYNEQFF
- TRBJ1-1 TRBV20-1 - TGCAGTGCCACAATCCCAGGGAACACTGAAGCTTTCTTT CSATIPGNTEAFF
- TRBJ1-1 TRBV3-1 - TGTGCCAGCAGCCCGAGGGCGGGCGGGGGAGAAGCTTTCTTT CASSPRAGGGEAFF
- TRBJ1-1 TRBV7-9 - TGTGCCAGCAGCTTAGAAAAGGGGATGAACACTGAAGCTTTCTTT CASSLEKGMNTEAFF
TRBD2 TRBJ2-3 TRBV20-1 - TGCAGTGCTAGTCCTAGCGGGAGGACAGATACGCAGTATTTT CSASPSGRTDTQYF
- TRBJ1-2 TRBV10-3 few TGTGCCATCAGTGAGGTTACAGAAAACTATGGCTACACCTTC CAISEVTENYGYTF
TRBD1 TRBJ1-2 TRBV15 many TGTGCCACCAGCAGGACCAGGGACAGCCAGCGCTATGGCTACACCTTC CATSRTRDSQRYGYTF
- TRBJ1-5 TRBV12-3/TRBV12-4 many TGTGCCAGCAGGGGGGGTGTTAATCAGCCCCAGCATTTT CASRGGVNQPQHF
- TRBJ1-2 TRBV4-1 many TGCGCCAGCAGCCAAGGTATCGGCGCGGGGTATGGCTACACCTTC CASSQGIGAGYGYTF
- TRBJ1-1 TRBV2 many TGTGCCAGCAGCCCTCGCGGCGCTGAAGCTTTCTTT CASSPRGAEAFF